The 13 T cell receptor beta chains listed next were all sequenced from one sample in a study of CD8 T cells in ankylosing spondylitis listed by TCRdb under 2017. The library was obtained by 5' RACE. TCRdb lists the instrument as Illumina HiSeq 2500. TCRdb trimmed public reads at Q25 via fastp, called clones via MiXCR and kept in-frame beta chains. Rows matching on CDR3 protein sequence are summarized as one entry with the most common DNA and genes. The sample yields fewer than 550,000 distinct CDR3 sequences; roughly 5.2% were counted once. The ten top clones hold approximately 3.5% of the sample. Their cognate antigens are unknown. Paper-wide results and their limitations: Blood from ankylosing spondylitis patients appeared to be characterized by a TCR beta motif composed of under 10 highly homologous amino acid variants.

Sequencing used blood, either unsorted or a sorted T cell fraction (not recorded which). The receptors were gathered from a male donor with ankylosing spondylitis.

This clonotype was seen repeatedly, ten times or more. V is TRBV28 and J is TRBJ1-6, with D possibly TRBD1 on 5 matching bases. V was cut by 7 bases and J by 8 bases, with 27 bases left in between. In germline, CDR1 is MDHEN, CDR2 SYDVKM. The length of the CDR3 is 18 residues. The CDR3 sequence: CASTDRRPSGGLDSPLHF. CDR3 DNA sequence: TGTGCCAGCACCGACCGTCGCCCTTCGGGGGGGTTGGATTCACCCCTCCACTTT.

This clonotype was recorded at least ten times. The chain uses TRBV7-9 and TRBJ1-1; D gene uncertain. The V gene's germline CDR1 is SEHNR and CDR2 FQNEAQ (reference sequence). V was clipped by 2 bases and J by 5 bases, with 9 bases between them. This CDR3 is built from 13 residues. The CDR3 DNA reads as TGTGCCAGCAGCTTACCGGGGATAACTGAAGCTTTCTTT. Its translation: CASSLPGITEAFF.

This clonotype occurred many times. This chain joins TRBV12-3 or TRBV12-4 and TRBJ2-5; 7 nucleotides match TRBD1. V lost 8 bases to trimming and J lost 3 bases; unmatched junction nucleotides: 9. The CDR3 length is 14 residues. CDR3 sequence: CASGTWDRKETQYF. For the CDR3, the DNA is TGTGCCAGCGGCACCTGGGACAGAAAAGAGACCCAGTACTTC.

This clonotype has at least ten counts. This rearrangement joins TRBV5-1 to TRBJ2-7; D unresolved. With 4 bases removed from V and 2 bases from J, the gap between germline ends came to 16 bases. The CDR3 loop spans 15 amino acids. CDR1 SGHRS and CDR2 YFSETQ come from the germline V gene. CDR3 nucleotide sequence: TGCGCCAGCAGCATGGTCCCTCGGGCAACCTACGAGCAGTACTTC. This sequence encodes CASSMVPRATYEQYF.

V gene TRBV7-9 combines with J gene TRBJ2-3; possibly TRBD2 for D (6 bases). This CDR3 has 14 amino acids. Trimming cost V 5 bases and J 0 bases, with 9 bases left between them. From germline, CDR1 is SEHNR and CDR2 FQNEAQ (reference sequence). DNA for the CDR3: TGTGCCAGCAGCACCCGGGGGAGCACAGATACGCAGTATTTT. Residues: CASSTRGSTDTQYF.

In its sample, this clonotype was seen many times. The CDR3 sequence is CASSLETGLDEKLFF. For the CDR3, the DNA is TGCGCCAGCAGCCTCGAGACAGGGTTGGATGAAAAACTGTTTTTT. The chain has TRBV4-3 and TRBJ1-4; TRBD1 aligns across 7 bases. Germline CDR1 reads LGHNA; CDR2 reads YSLEER. This CDR3 region has 15 residues. The J segment lost 6 bases and the V segment lost 4 bases, leaving 8 bases of the junction unmatched.

This clonotype was counted at least ten times. This chain joins TRBV28 and TRBJ2-6; the match to TRBD1 covers 7 bases. V lost 5 bases, J lost 4 bases, and 8 bases stayed unmatched. CDR1 and CDR2 from the germline V gene are MDHEN and SYDVKM. The length of the CDR3 is 16 residues. The CDR3 spells CASSTRGRVGANVLTF. The CDR3 nucleotides are TGTGCCAGCAGTACAAGGGGGCGCGTCGGGGCCAACGTCCTGACTTTC.

The chain has TRBV3-1 and TRBJ2-1; D is perhaps TRBD1 (6 bases). Germline CDR1 LGHDT, CDR2 YNNKEL (reference sequence). V lost 4 bases, J lost 7 bases, and 20 bases lay in between. The CDR3 is made up of 16 amino acids. CDR3: CASSPTSGGRFNEQFF. CDR3 nucleotides: TGTGCCAGCAGCCCGACGTCTGGGGGCCGATTTAATGAGCAGTTCTTC.

This clonotype was seen repeatedly, ten times or more. The chain recombines TRBV20-1 with TRBJ2-5, with D unresolved. In germline, CDR1 is DFQATT, CDR2 SNEGSKA (reference sequence). V lost 0 bases to trimming and J lost 2 bases, with 13 bases between them. The CDR3 is 15 residues long. The CDR3 loop is CSARDLRGPQETQYF. In nucleotides, the CDR3 is TGCAGTGCTAGAGATCTTAGAGGACCACAAGAGACCCAGTACTTC.

This clonotype was counted ten times or more. The genes are TRBV4-2 and TRBJ2-1; tentative D call: TRBD2 (6 bases). The V end lost 4 bases, the J end lost 7 bases, and 11 bases lay between the germline ends. This CDR3 comprises 13 residues. Germline V lookup: CDR1 LGHNA, CDR2 YNFKEQ. CDR3 DNA: TGTGCCAGCAGCCCCGGGAGTAGTAATGAGCAGTTCTTC. It translates to CASSPGSSNEQFF.

There are a few counts of this clonotype. The V gene is TRBV18, the J gene TRBJ2-3, with D unclear. The CDR3 is made up of 17 amino acids. Trimming stripped 4 bases from V and 1 base from J, with 18 bases between. Germline CDR1 KGHSH, CDR2 LQKENI. The CDR3 spells CASSHNRPGSGTDTQYF. CDR3 coding DNA: TGTGCCAGCTCACATAATCGCCCCGGGTCGGGCACAGATACGCAGTATTTT.

This clonotype appeared many times. This rearrangement joins TRBV20-1 to TRBJ2-1; tentative D call: TRBD1 (6 bases). The CDR3 consists of 14 residues. Trimming stripped 3 bases from V and 0 bases from J, with 9 bases between. Per the germline V gene, CDR1 is DFQATT and CDR2 is SNEGSKA (reference sequence). The chain's CDR3 is CSASRGGSYNEQFF. Written as DNA, the CDR3 is TGCAGTGCTAGTAGAGGGGGCTCCTACAATGAGCAGTTCTTC.

The sample holds many counts of this clonotype. The rearrangement links TRBV10-3 to TRBJ2-7, with 7 bases identical to TRBD2. There are 15 residues in the CDR3. The junction had 9 bases not matched to a gene; V was cut back by 7 bases and J by 0 bases. Germline CDR1 is ENHRY and CDR2 is SYGVKD. CDR3 in amino acids: CAINGRDGSSYEQYF. In DNA form, the CDR3 reads TGTGCCATCAATGGGAGGGACGGGAGCTCCTACGAGCAGTACTTC.